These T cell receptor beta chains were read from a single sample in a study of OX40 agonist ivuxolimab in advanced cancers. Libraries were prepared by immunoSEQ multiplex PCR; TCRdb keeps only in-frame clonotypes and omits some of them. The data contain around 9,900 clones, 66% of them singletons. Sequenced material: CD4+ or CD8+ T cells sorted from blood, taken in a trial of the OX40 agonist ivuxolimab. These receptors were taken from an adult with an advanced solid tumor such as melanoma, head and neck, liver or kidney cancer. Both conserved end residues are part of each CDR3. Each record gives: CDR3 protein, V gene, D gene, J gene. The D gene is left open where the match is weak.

CASTYTDTQYF | TRBV27 | - | TRBJ2-3
CASSARGTKRHQETQYF | TRBV27 | - | TRBJ2-5
CAWSVTPDRAYEQYF | TRBV30 | TRBD1 | TRBJ2-7
CASSWGLVKDEQYF | TRBV5-1 | TRBD2 | TRBJ2-7
CASSLGRTTGELFF | TRBV28 | - | TRBJ2-2
CASSRLAGGRTDTQYF | TRBV7-6 | TRBD2 | TRBJ2-3
CASANSGANVLTF | TRBV14 | - | TRBJ2-6
CASSQDSIGATYEQYF | TRBV4-1 | - | -
CASSFKAGGYGYTF | TRBV27 | TRBD1 | TRBJ1-2
CASSQQGFGNQPQHF | TRBV28 | TRBD1 | TRBJ1-5
CASSYEPGQETQYF | TRBV5-4 | - | TRBJ2-5
CAIMGGDTGHEQYF | TRBV10-3 | - | TRBJ2-7
CAIPKTGRTGELFF | TRBV5-8 | - | TRBJ2-2
CASRLRQGGNEKLFF | TRBV28 | TRBD1 | TRBJ1-4
CASSPIGQAPEAFF | TRBV7-6 | - | TRBJ1-1
CAIQGSNSYEQYF | TRBV7-9 | - | TRBJ2-7
CSVELRDYEQYF | TRBV29-1 | - | TRBJ2-7
CSVELRDYEAFF | TRBV29-1 | - | TRBJ1-1
CASQGLDTGELFF | TRBV27 | - | TRBJ2-2
CASSYGGGGQTQYF | TRBV6-5 | - | TRBJ2-5
CASSPPSTYEQYF | TRBV7-9 | - | TRBJ2-7
CASSSPPGEQYF | TRBV7-3 | - | TRBJ2-7